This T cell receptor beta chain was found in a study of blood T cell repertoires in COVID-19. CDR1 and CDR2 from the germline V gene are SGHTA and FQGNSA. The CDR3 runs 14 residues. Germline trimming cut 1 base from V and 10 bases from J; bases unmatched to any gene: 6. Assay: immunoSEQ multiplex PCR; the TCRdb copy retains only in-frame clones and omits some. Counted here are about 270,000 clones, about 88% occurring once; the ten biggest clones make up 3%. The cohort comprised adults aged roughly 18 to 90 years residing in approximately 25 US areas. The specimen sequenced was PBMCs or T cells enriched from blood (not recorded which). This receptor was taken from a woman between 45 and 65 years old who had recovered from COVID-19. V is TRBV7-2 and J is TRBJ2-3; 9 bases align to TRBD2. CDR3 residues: CASSLETSGYPQYF. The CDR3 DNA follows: TGTGCCAGCAGCTTAGAAACTAGCGGGTACCCGCAGTATTTT.